These 18 T cell receptor beta chains originate from one sample sequenced in a study of blood T cells in healthy people across ages (dated by TCRdb to 2013 to 2016). Receptors were amplified or captured by 5' RACE. Sequencing was carried out with an Illumina HiSeq 2500. The second PCR ran for roughly 6 to 11 cycles and used a J-beta primer mix along with a sample-barcoded 5' primer. TCRdb's own reprocessing of the public reads used fastp at Q25 and MiXCR and kept productive beta chains. Each CDR3 protein gets just one entry, which takes the most common genes and DNA from the rows behind it. The sample contains around 600,000 distinct CDR3 sequences, around 48% of them found a single time. In total, the top ten clones hold about 22% of the sample. Sequenced: blood. The receptors were sampled from an elderly man in good health.

The J gene is TRBJ2-1, the V gene TRBV5-1, with D uncertain. V lost 2 bases and J lost 5, with 11 bases in between. Germline loops: CDR1 SGHRS, CDR2 YFSETQ. This CDR3 has 14 residues. CDR3 coding DNA: TGCGCCAGCAGCTTTTCCGCCGTAAACAATGAGCAGTTCTTC. This translates into CASSFSAVNNEQFF.

J is TRBJ2-3 and V is TRBV14, with D perhaps TRBD1 (6 bases). The CDR3 runs to 14 residues. CDR1 is SGHDN and CDR2 is FVKESK in the germline V gene. V was shortened by 6 bases and J by 0 bases, with 10 bases between the two germline ends. The CDR3 bases are TGTGCCAGCAGTAGGGGGATTAGCACAGATACGCAGTATTTT. This gives the protein CASSRGISTDTQYF.

The V gene is TRBV20-1, the J gene TRBJ1-5; 10 nucleotides align to TRBD1. Germline V gene data show CDR1 as DFQATT and CDR2 as SNEGSKA (reference sequence). This CDR3 spans 16 amino acids. With 7 bases clipped from V and 2 bases from J, the junction kept 11 bases outside the gene matches. CDR3 sequence (DNA): TGCAGTGTTACCGAGACAGGGGGCCTGGGCAATCAGCCCCAGCATTTT. Its protein product is CSVTETGGLGNQPQHF.

The chain links TRBV3-1 to TRBJ2-5; D ambiguous. Looked up from germline, CDR1 is LGHDT and CDR2 is YNNKEL (reference sequence). V lost 3 bases and J 5 bases, leaving 7 bases between the germline ends. The CDR3 covers 12 residues. CDR3 nucleotide sequence: TGTGCCAGCAGCCATTTACGTGAGACCCAGTACTTC. Residues: CASSHLRETQYF.

The chain has TRBV4-3 and TRBJ1-5, with a possible D match to TRBD1 (5 bases). This CDR3 spans 14 amino acids. Per the germline V gene, CDR1 is LGHNA and CDR2 is YSLEER. The V gene lost 0 bases and the J gene lost 5 bases, with 8 bases spanning the gap. As DNA, the CDR3 is TGCGCCAGCAGCCAAGATGGGGGGGATCAGCCCCAGCATTTT. Its translation: CASSQDGGDQPQHF.

Details on this clonotype: It may be a read error: a sequence one base away is much more abundant. The rearrangement uses TRBV24-1 and TRBJ2-7; 7 positions match TRBD1. CDR3 length equals 14 residues. Germline values: CDR1 KGHDR, CDR2 SFDVKD. The V gene end was trimmed by 5 bases and the J gene end by 3 bases; junction bases not matched to a gene: 6. The CDR3, as DNA: TGTGCCACCAGTGGGAAGGGGGCGGGCTACGAGCAGTACTTC. This gives the protein CATSGKGAGYEQYF.

This clonotype was counted a few times. The CDR3 here is CASSTWGADTQYF. CDR3 in DNA: TGTGCCAGCAGTACCTGGGGGGCAGATACGCAGTATTTT. The chain links TRBV12-3 or TRBV12-4 to TRBJ2-3, with a possible D match to TRBD2 (6 bases). The CDR3 length is 13 residues. The V end was cut by 5 bases, the J end by 4 bases, with 10 bases between.

The rearrangement links TRBV29-1 to TRBJ1-1; D is unclear. This CDR3 region has 13 residues. The germline gives CDR1 SQVTM, CDR2 ANQGSEA. V dropped 7 bases and J dropped 3 bases, with 15 bases sitting between them. CDR3 coding DNA: TGCAGCGCCGCGGACCCGCGGGACACTGAAGCTTTCTTT. Residues: CSAADPRDTEAFF.

This rearrangement joins TRBV20-1 to TRBJ2-5; a weak D match, TRBD2 (7 bases). Germline V gene sequence: CDR1 DFQATT, CDR2 SNEGSKA (reference sequence). Trimming cost V 2 bases and J 5 bases, with 18 bases left between them. The CDR3 extends over 15 amino acids. As DNA, the CDR3 is TGCAGTGCTAGACGGGGGGCTAGTTGGCGGGAGACCCAGTACTTC. This translates into CSARRGASWRETQYF.

This chain connects TRBV4-1 to TRBJ2-1; either TRBD1 or TRBD2 may supply D (5 bases each). V was shortened by 4 bases and J by 5 bases, with 18 bases between the two germline ends. This CDR3 contains 16 residues. Per the germline V gene, CDR1 is MGHRA and CDR2 is YSYEKL. CDR3 residues: CASSPSREWGNNEQFF. For the CDR3, the DNA is TGCGCCAGCAGCCCCAGCCGTGAGTGGGGGAACAATGAGCAGTTCTTC.

The J gene is TRBJ2-3, the V gene TRBV11-3; TRBD2 matches 7 bases. V shed 1 base and J 6 bases; nucleotides not matched to a gene: 1. The CDR3 length is 13 residues. The V gene's germline CDR1 is SGHNT and CDR2 YENEEA. The CDR3 protein is CASSLGREDTQYF. The CDR3 DNA sequence: TGTGCCAGCAGCTTAGGGCGGGAGGATACGCAGTATTTT.

This clonotype was observed a handful of times. V is TRBV28 and J is TRBJ2-7, with D hard to call. V dropped 3 bases and J dropped 3 bases, with 9 bases sitting between them. Germline V CDR1 and CDR2: MDHEN, SYDVKM. The CDR3 loop spans 13 amino acids. CDR3 nucleotide sequence: TGTGCCAGCAGTTTGAACCGAAACTACGAGCAGTACTTC. This codes for CASSLNRNYEQYF.

This clonotype has only a few counts. The chain joins TRBV20-1 to TRBJ2-7, with TRBD1 matching over 7 bases. The end of the DNA aligns better with TRBJ2-5, so the J call may be wrong. Germline V CDR1 and CDR2: DFQATT, SNEGSKA (reference sequence). This CDR3 contains 14 residues. CDR3 residues: CSARLGTARETQYF. The CDR3 coding sequence is TGCAGTGCTAGACTCGGGACAGCCCGGGAGACCCAGTACTTC.

Turning to this clonotype: One end of the junction varies from germline; a read error may be responsible. This chain links TRBV5-5 with TRBJ2-3; D is unresolved. This CDR3 is built from 14 residues. Looked up from germline, CDR1 is SGHKS and CDR2 is YYEKEE (reference sequence). This CDR3 is CAGSPYPSTDTQYF. The CDR3 DNA reads TGTGCCGGCAGCCCCTACCCTAGCACAGATACGCAGTATTTT.

This chain uses TRBV11-2 with TRBJ2-3, with 12 bases fitting TRBD2. The CDR3 has 19 amino acids. The J segment lost 2 bases and the V segment lost 3 bases, leaving 12 bases of the junction unmatched. Germline-derived CDR1 and CDR2 are SGHAT and FQNNGV. The CDR3: CASSFPTSGGPQPTDTQYF. CDR3 in DNA: TGTGCCAGCAGCTTTCCGACTAGCGGGGGCCCTCAACCCACAGATACGCAGTATTTT.

This clonotype was counted only a few times. The genes are TRBV7-2 and TRBJ2-7; D assignment may be TRBD1 or TRBD2 (5 bases each). The germline V and J ends were trimmed by 3 bases and 3 bases, with 15 bases remaining between them. Germline V lookup: CDR1 SGHTA, CDR2 FQGNSA. The CDR3 runs 15 residues. The CDR3: CASSFRGGGLYEQYF. CDR3 DNA: TGTGCCAGCAGCTTCCGGGGCGGCGGGCTCTACGAGCAGTACTTC.

V gene TRBV20-1 combines with J gene TRBJ1-2; 11 positions match TRBD1. The CDR3 runs to 15 residues. Germline assignment: CDR1 DFQATT and CDR2 SNEGSKA (reference sequence). V was clipped by 6 bases and J by 6 bases; unmatched bases: 12. CDR3 in amino acids: CSAPDRGRIRDGYTF. The DNA of the CDR3 is TGCAGTGCCCCGGACAGGGGGCGCATAAGGGATGGCTACACCTTC.

The V and J genes are TRBV12-3 or TRBV12-4 and TRBJ2-7; TRBD1 agrees at 9 bases. J lost 7 bases, V lost 3 bases, and 7 bases had no gene match. CDR3 size: 14 residues. CDR3 nucleotides: TGTGCCAGCAGTTTCGCGGGACAGGGAAGAGAGCAGTACTTC. The encoded protein is CASSFAGQGREQYF.